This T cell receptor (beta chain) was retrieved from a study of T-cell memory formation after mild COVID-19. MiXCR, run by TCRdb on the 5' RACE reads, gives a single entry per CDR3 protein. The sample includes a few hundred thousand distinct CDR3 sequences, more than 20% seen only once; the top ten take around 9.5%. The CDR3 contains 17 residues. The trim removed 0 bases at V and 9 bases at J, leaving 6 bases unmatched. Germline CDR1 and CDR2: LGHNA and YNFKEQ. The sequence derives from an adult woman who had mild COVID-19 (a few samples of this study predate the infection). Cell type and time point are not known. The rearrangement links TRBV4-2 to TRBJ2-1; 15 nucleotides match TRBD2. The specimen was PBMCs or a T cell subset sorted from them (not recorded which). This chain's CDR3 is CASSQEVGLAGGSEQFF. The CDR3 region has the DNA TGTGCCAGCAGCCAAGAGGTGGGACTAGCGGGAGGTAGTGAGCAGTTCTTC.